This passage covers 28 T cell receptor beta chains from one sample sequenced in a study of CD8+CD57+ T cells in acquired aplastic anemia. Genomic DNA, serving as template, underwent TCR beta VDJ and CDR3 profiling. In TCRdb, the reads were re-called with MiXCR into one record per CDR3 protein. This table holds around 170,000 distinct CDR3 sequences, less than 60% found once. All patients picked for sequencing had shown, by flow cytometry, an expansion of CD8+CD57+ cells. The sample comprised sorted CD4+, CD8+, or CD8+CD57+ T cells (not recorded which) from PBMCs. These receptors originate from a human donor with aplastic anemia.

This rearrangement joins TRBV3-1 to TRBJ2-7, with D unresolved. This CDR3 region has 14 residues. V was trimmed by 0 bases and J by 6 bases, leaving 12 bases between them. The germline gives CDR1 LGHDT, CDR2 YNNKEL (reference sequence). The CDR3 sequence: CASSQDIVHVEQYF. The CDR3 region has the DNA TGTGCCAGCAGCCAAGATATCGTTCACGTCGAGCAGTACTTC.

CDR3: CASSGPGGEGYTF. The CDR3 nucleotides read TGCGCCAGCAGTGGGCCAGGGGGCGAGGGCTACACCTTC. This chain connects TRBV10-2 to TRBJ1-2, with 8 bases lining up with TRBD1. CDR3 length: 13 residues. Unmatched junction bases numbered 6, after V lost 4 bases and J lost 8 bases. Germline-derived CDR1 and CDR2 are WSHSY and SAAADI.

There are many counts of this clonotype. The chain is built from TRBV12-3 or TRBV12-4 and TRBJ2-1; 10 bases are shared with TRBD2. J lost 8 bases, V lost 6 bases, and 16 bases had no gene match. This CDR3 has 17 amino acids. For the CDR3, the DNA is TGTGCCAGCAGCCGAGGAGAGCTAGCGGGAGTGGACGATGAGCAGTTCTTC. Translation: CASSRGELAGVDDEQFF.

This chain joins TRBV2 and TRBJ2-3; no clear D. The CDR3 totals 12 residues. V was cut by 10 bases and J by 1 base, with 9 bases left in between. Germline CDR1 is SNHLY and CDR2 is FYNNEI. Here the CDR3 DNA reads TGTGCCAACAGATCAGGCACAGATACGCAGTATTTT. As protein: CANRSGTDTQYF.

Only a few counts were recorded for this clonotype. The gene calls are TRBV19 and TRBJ1-6, with D perhaps matching TRBD1 (5 bases). From germline, CDR1 is LNHDA and CDR2 SQIVND (reference sequence). Trimming cost V 6 bases and J 5 bases, with 14 bases left between them. The length of the CDR3 is 15 residues. The DNA for the CDR3 is TGTGCCAGTAGGCCCGGGGCGGCGAATAATTCACCCCTCCACTTT. Residues: CASRPGAANNSPLHF. Complete variable domain (other parts from reference TRBV19 and TRBJ1-6): DGGITQSPKYLFRKEGQNVTLSCEQNLNHDAMYWYRQDPGQGLRLIYYSQIVNDFQKGDIAEGYSVSREKKESFPLTVTSAQKNPTAFYLCASRPGAANNSPLHFGNGTRLTVT.

This clonotype was counted between two and nine times. This sequence joins TRBV6-2 or TRBV6-3 and TRBJ2-7; 7 bases match TRBD2. The CDR3 spans 17 residues. Germline V lookup: CDR1 MNHEY, CDR2 SVGEGT. V shed 1 base, J shed 0 bases, and the junction held 9 bases outside the gene matches. The CDR3 sequence: CASSYWVTSVNSYEQYF. CDR3 coding DNA: TGTGCCAGCAGTTACTGGGTTACTAGCGTTAACTCCTACGAGCAGTACTTC.

This clonotype was observed at least ten times. The J gene is TRBJ2-3, the V gene TRBV7-2, with 7 bases lining up with TRBD2. V lost 2 bases and J lost 3; bases outside the gene matches: 8. The germline gives CDR1 SGHTA, CDR2 FQGNSA. The CDR3 length is 16 residues. DNA for the CDR3: TGTGCCAGCAGCTTATATGCGGGAGAGGCGACAGATACGCAGTATTTT. This gives the protein CASSLYAGEATDTQYF. The whole variable domain, remainder taken from reference TRBV7-2 and TRBJ2-3, is GAGVSQSPSNKVTEKGKDVELRCDPISGHTALYWYRQSLGQGLEFLIYFQGNSAPDKSGLPSDRFSAERTGGSVSTLTIQRTQQEDSAVYLCASSLYAGEATDTQYFGPGTRLTVL.

This clonotype was detected a few times. This may be a read error, as it is one base from a much larger clone. In this CDR3 the conserved last residue, phenylalanine or tryptophan, is missing, so a read error is likely. This chain uses TRBV12-3 or TRBV12-4 with TRBJ1-5; the D gene is possibly TRBD1 (5 bases). The V end lost 6 bases, the J end lost 6 bases, and 18 bases lay between the germline ends. This CDR3 contains 15 residues. CDR3: CASSTTGIASQPQHL. The CDR3 DNA follows: TGTGCCAGCAGCACCACAGGTATAGCAAGTCAGCCCCAGCATCTT.

The chain links TRBV14 to TRBJ1-2; D call uncertain. The CDR3 is made up of 15 amino acids. Germline lookup yields CDR1 SGHDN and CDR2 FVKESK. V lost 5 bases to trimming and J lost 4 bases, with 17 bases between them. The CDR3 bases are TGTGCCAGCAGCAACTCGACCCGTTTCCTCTATGGCTACACCTTC. It translates to CASSNSTRFLYGYTF. Supplemented by reference TRBV14 and TRBJ1-2, the full variable domain reads EAGVTQFPSHSVIEKGQTVTLRCDPISGHDNLYWYRRVMGKEIKFLLHFVKESKQDESGMPNNRFLAERTGGTYSTLKVQPAELEDSGVYFCASSNSTRFLYGYTFGSGTRLTVV.

There are many counts of this clonotype. V and J are TRBV5-6 and TRBJ1-2, with D uncertain. The V end was cut by 3 bases, the J end by 2 bases, with 5 bases between. Per germline, CDR1 SGHDT and CDR2 YYEEEE. The CDR3 runs 12 residues. CDR3 bases: TGTGCCAGCAGCTCCAGGAACTATGGCTACACCTTC. The encoded protein is CASSSRNYGYTF.

The chain joins TRBV4-3 to TRBJ2-7; 8 bases map to TRBD2. Unmatched junction bases numbered 11, after V lost 5 bases and J lost 8 bases. This CDR3 region has 14 residues. CDR1 and CDR2 (germline): LGHNA, YSLEER. For the CDR3, the DNA is TGCGCCAGCAGCAGAGACGGTTCGGGGGGGAAGCAGTACTTC. Translation gives CASSRDGSGGKQYF.

This clonotype showed up just once. This chain links TRBV24-1 with TRBJ2-5, with 7 positions matching TRBD1. The germline V gene has CDR1 KGHDR and CDR2 SFDVKD. After removal of 3 bases from V and 4 bases from J, the junction contained 7 bases not matched to a gene. This CDR3 has 15 amino acids. The CDR3 is CATSDADRAGETQYF. CDR3 nucleotide sequence: TGTGCCACCAGTGATGCTGACAGGGCCGGAGAGACCCAGTACTTC.

The J gene is TRBJ1-1, the V gene TRBV7-2; TRBD1 is a possible D gene (6 bases). There are 12 residues in the CDR3. Looked up from germline, CDR1 is SGHTA and CDR2 is FQGNSA. V was pared by 5 bases and J by 5 bases, with 9 bases between. The CDR3 DNA is TGTGCCAGCAGCCAACAGGGTACTGAAGCTTTCTTT. As protein: CASSQQGTEAFF.

This CDR3 is CASSPRYYTDTQYF. The CDR3 DNA reads as TGTGCCAGCAGCCCCAGATATTACACAGATACGCAGTATTTT. V usage is TRBV9 and J usage is TRBJ2-3; D remains unclear. This CDR3 spans 14 amino acids. The ends were cut back, 4 bases at V and 2 bases at J, with 11 bases in the middle. CDR1 SGDLS and CDR2 YYNGEE come from the germline V gene. Supplemented by reference TRBV9 and TRBJ2-3, the full variable domain reads DSGVTQTPKHLITATGQRVTLRCSPRSGDLSVYWYQQSLDQGLQFLIQYYNGEERAKGNILERFSAQQFPDLHSELNLSSLELGDSALYFCASSPRYYTDTQYFGPGTRLTVL.

The V call is TRBV7-6, the J call TRBJ1-2; maybe TRBD1 (6 bases). CDR3 length equals 15 residues. The V gene's germline CDR1 is SGHVS and CDR2 FNYEAQ. V gave up 1 base and J gave up 2 bases, with 11 bases separating them. The CDR3 is CASSLGGGANYGYTF. The CDR3 nucleotides read TGTGCCAGCAGCTTAGGCGGGGGGGCCAACTATGGCTACACCTTC. The full variable domain, its missing parts supplied by reference TRBV7-6 and TRBJ1-2, is GAGVSQSPRYKVTKRGQDVALRCDPISGHVSLYWYRQALGQGPEFLTYFNYEAQQDKSGLPNDRFSAERPEGSISTLTIQRTEQRDSAMYRCASSLGGGANYGYTFGSGTRLTVV.

The V gene is TRBV20-1, the J gene TRBJ1-4; 9 positions agree with TRBD1. V lost 6 bases, J lost 12 bases, and 11 bases stayed unmatched. The CDR3 length is 13 residues. CDR1 and CDR2 (germline): DFQATT, SNEGSKA (reference sequence). This chain's CDR3 is CSAGGQGGLELFF. The CDR3 DNA is TGCAGTGCAGGGGGACAGGGAGGGTTAGAACTGTTTTTT.

There are a few counts of this clonotype. This chain links TRBV2 with TRBJ1-1; D gene ambiguous. With 6 bases removed from V and 5 bases from J, the gap between germline ends came to 13 bases. The CDR3 spans 13 residues. Germline CDR1 reads SNHLY; CDR2 reads FYNNEI. Here the CDR3 reads CASSEATATEAFF. CDR3 sequence (DNA): TGTGCCAGCAGCGAGGCAACCGCTACTGAAGCTTTCTTT.

This clonotype was recorded a few times. This sequence joins TRBV6-2 or TRBV6-3 and TRBJ1-1; a possible D gene is TRBD1 (5 bases). The CDR3 extends over 15 amino acids. The germline V and J ends were trimmed by 2 bases and 0 bases, with 10 bases remaining between them. Germline V gene data show CDR1 as MNHEY and CDR2 as SVGEGT. The CDR3 DNA sequence: TGTGCCAGCAGTTACGTGGGGCTTTTGAACACTGAAGCTTTCTTT. Translating gives CASSYVGLLNTEAFF.

This clonotype has more than one count but fewer than ten. The CDR3 DNA follows: TGTGCCACCAGGGATCAGTTGGGACAGAGGGGGAGCGAGACCCAGTACTTC. Translated, it gives CATRDQLGQRGSETQYF. This rearrangement joins TRBV24-1 to TRBJ2-5, with 7 bases fitting TRBD1. Trimming took 7 bases from V and 5 from J; bases not matched to a gene: 18. Germline assignment: CDR1 KGHDR and CDR2 SFDVKD. This CDR3 has 17 amino acids.

In its sample, this clonotype was seen many times. The CDR3 coding sequence is TGTGCCAGCTCTGAGACTAGCGGGACGCTTCCGCTAGCTTACAATGAGCAGTTCTTC. Protein: CASSETSGTLPLAYNEQFF. The chain combines TRBV11-2 with TRBJ2-1; 11 nucleotides line up with TRBD2. Unmatched junction bases numbered 19, after V lost 8 bases and J lost 4 bases. The CDR3 runs to 19 residues. Germline V CDR1 and CDR2: SGHAT, FQNNGV.

On this clonotype: It may be a read error: a sequence one base away is much more abundant. The chain combines TRBV6-4 with TRBJ1-6; D ambiguous. Germline V gene lookup returns CDR1 MRHNA and CDR2 SNTAGT. This CDR3 has 16 amino acids. The CDR3 loop reads CASSPTVYSHNSPLHF. Here the CDR3 DNA reads TGTGCCAGCAGCCCCACCGTTTACTCCCATAATTCACCCCTCCACTTT.

The V and J genes are TRBV19 and TRBJ2-1; tentative D call: TRBD1 (6 bases). This CDR3 region has 15 residues. V lost 10 bases to trimming and J lost 5 bases, with 21 bases between them. Germline assignment: CDR1 LNHDA and CDR2 SQIVND (reference sequence). Here the CDR3 DNA reads TGTGCCACCCGAGCGCAGGGGCTTCCGAACAATGAGCAGTTCTTC. Its protein product is CATRAQGLPNNEQFF.

The rearrangement uses TRBV10-3 and TRBJ1-2; no clear D. Trimming shortened V by 2 bases and J by 12 bases, and 16 bases separated the two germline ends. Germline values: CDR1 ENHRY, CDR2 SYGVKD. The CDR3 extends over 13 amino acids. The CDR3 here is CAISEHPTGKDTF. The DNA for the CDR3 is TGTGCCATCAGTGAGCATCCGACCGGGAAGGACACCTTC.

In its sample, this clonotype was seen many times. CDR3 residues: CASSYMAEPEKLFF. The DNA of the CDR3 is TGTGCCAGCAGTTACATGGCAGAGCCTGAAAAACTGTTTTTT. This rearrangement joins TRBV6-5 to TRBJ1-4; D not resolved. CDR1 and CDR2 from the germline V gene are MNHEY and SVGAGI. This CDR3 contains 14 residues. With 2 bases removed from V and 7 bases from J, the gap between germline ends came to 11 bases.

In this sample, this clonotype turned up many times. The V call is TRBV5-1, the J call TRBJ1-2; D perhaps matches TRBD1 (5 bases). CDR1 is SGHRS, CDR2 YFSETQ, per germline. This CDR3 has 15 residues. Trimming took off 4 bases at V and 4 bases at J, with 17 bases between the two ends. The CDR3 loop is CASSGTGSLGYGYTF. The CDR3, as DNA: TGCGCCAGCAGCGGAACAGGATCCCTGGGCTATGGCTACACCTTC.

Turning to this clonotype: A much larger clonotype is one base distant, so this may be a read error. This chain uses TRBV5-5 with TRBJ2-5; D perhaps matches TRBD1 (6 bases). Trimming took off 2 bases at V and 3 bases at J, with 20 bases between the two ends. This CDR3 has 17 residues. CDR1 SGHKS and CDR2 YYEKEE come from the germline V gene (reference sequence). CDR3 protein: CASSFPTRGKCEETQYF. The CDR3 DNA sequence: TGTGCCAGCAGCTTCCCAACAAGGGGGAAGTGCGAAGAGACCCAGTACTTC.

The rearrangement joins TRBV7-8 to TRBJ1-5; the match to TRBD1 covers 8 bases. In germline, CDR1 is SGHVS, CDR2 FQNEAQ. Trimming took 5 bases from V and 2 from J; bases not matched to a gene: 5. This CDR3 contains 15 residues. Here the CDR3 reads CASSRDRSGNQPQHF. The CDR3 DNA is TGTGCCAGCAGCCGGGACAGGTCGGGCAATCAGCCCCAGCATTTT. Full variable domain (outside the CDR3, taken from reference TRBV7-8 and TRBJ1-5): GAGVSQSPRYKVAKRGQDVALRCDPISGHVSLFWYQQALGQGPEFLTYFQNEAQLDKSGLPSDRFFAERPEGSVSTLKIQRTQQEDSAVYLCASSRDRSGNQPQHFGDGTRLSIL.

This chain uses TRBV2 with TRBJ2-5; the match to TRBD2 covers 9 bases. The ends lost 6 bases at V and 5 bases at J; junction bases unmatched: 7. The germline V gene encodes CDR1 SNHLY and CDR2 FYNNEI. The CDR3 loop spans 14 amino acids. The CDR3 loop is CASRPGTSSETQYF. CDR3 DNA: TGTGCCAGCAGACCCGGGACTAGCTCGGAGACCCAGTACTTC.